This is a list of T cell receptor beta chains from one sample in a study of T cell repertoires in cytomegalovirus infection. One entry per CDR3 protein results from TCRdb running MiXCR on the reads. The table lists 650,000 to 900,000 distinct CDR3 sequences, 29% of them singletons. These receptors' antigens are unknown. Source: cultured CD8+ T cells from PBMCs, taken from culture after CMV antigen stimulation. Receptor source: a human donor in good health (CMV status not recorded). Some clones in this sample may be carry-over from other donors' samples. CDR3s include the opening cysteine and the closing phenylalanine or tryptophan. A D gene is named only where the DNA matches it firmly. Clone size is given for some rows only: seen once, a few or many times, or a class if the clone is expanded.

v_call	clone_size	d_call	j_call	cdr3_nt	cdr3_aa
TRBV2	few	TRBD2	TRBJ2-5	TGTGCCAGCAGTGGATTAGCGGGGGACGGGGAGACCCAGTACTTC	CASSGLAGDGETQYF
TRBV7-2	many	.	TRBJ2-2	TGTGCCAGCAACCCCGAGTGGACCGGGGAGCTGTTTTTT	CASNPEWTGELFF
TRBV9	.	.	TRBJ2-2	TGTGCCAGCAGCGTAGGGGGCGGGGAGCTGTTTTTT	CASSVGGGELFF
TRBV5-4	.	.	TRBJ1-6	TGTGCCAGCAGCTTTGAGGGGTCACCCCTCCACTTT	CASSFEGSPLHF
TRBV15	.	.	TRBJ1-2	TGTGCCACCAGCAGAGATCGGGGCAGGGGTTTGGGCTACACCTTC	CATSRDRGRGLGYTF
TRBV12-3/TRBV12-4	many	.	TRBJ1-1	TGTGCCAGCAGCTTGGTGGAGAACACTGAAGCTTTCTTT	CASSLVENTEAFF
TRBV7-9	.	TRBD1	TRBJ2-5	TGTGCCAGCAGCTTAGCAGGCCGGGACAGGGGGCGTTTC	CASSLAGRDRGRF
TRBV7-6	few	.	TRBJ1-4	TGTGCCAGCAGCTTAGACCTGAGAGGCGGGCAGGGGACTAATGAAAAACTGTTTTTT	CASSLDLRGGQGTNEKLFF
TRBV12-3/TRBV12-4	.	TRBD1	TRBJ2-5	TGTGCCAGCAGTCCAAGGACAGGGATGGAGACCCAGTACTTC	CASSPRTGMETQYF
TRBV19	once	.	TRBJ2-7	TGTGCCAGTAGTGTATCATCGGGGCCGGGCATCGAGCAGTACTTC	CASSVSSGPGIEQYF
TRBV6-2/TRBV6-3	few	.	TRBJ1-3	TGTGCCAGCAGTCTGGAAGGGACTTACACTTCTGGAAACACCATATATTTT	CASSLEGTYTSGNTIYF
TRBV4-1	.	.	TRBJ1-3	TGCGCCAGCAGCCAAGGGGGAGCCTCTGGAAACACCATATATTTT	CASSQGGASGNTIYF
TRBV4-1	.	TRBD2	TRBJ2-1	TGCGCCAGCAGCCCCATTTTTGGACTAGCGGTTTACAATGAGCAGTTCTTC	CASSPIFGLAVYNEQFF
TRBV3-1	few	TRBD2	TRBJ2-1	TGTGCCAGCAGCCAAGAGAGAGGACTAGCGGGGGCGCACAGCTCCTACAATGAGCAGTTCTTC	CASSQERGLAGAHSSYNEQFF
TRBV7-8	many	TRBD1	TRBJ1-5	TGTGCCAGCAGCTTAGCTCCTGGGACAGGGGTTCAGCCCCAGCATTTT	CASSLAPGTGVQPQHF
TRBV12-3/TRBV12-4	.	.	TRBJ2-3	TGTGCCAGCAGTTTCGCCGGGGGCTTGACTAGCACAGATACGCAGTATTTT	CASSFAGGLTSTDTQYF
TRBV7-6	few	.	TRBJ2-2	TGTGCCAGCAGCTTAAAAGGGGAGCGCACCGGGGAGCTGTTTTTT	CASSLKGERTGELFF
TRBV27	.	TRBD1	TRBJ2-2	TGTGCCAGCAGTTCCCCCGGGACAGGGGGCGCCTCCGGGGAGCTGTTTTTT	CASSSPGTGGASGELFF
TRBV18	few	.	TRBJ2-5	TGTGCCAGCTCACCTAACACAGGGGAGACCCAGTACTTC	CASSPNTGETQYF
TRBV28	.	TRBD2	TRBJ2-2	TGTGCCAGCACCAGCTTCCGGACTAGCGGGGATTCGAACACCGGGGAGCTGTTTTTT	CASTSFRTSGDSNTGELFF
TRBV5-1	.	TRBD2	TRBJ2-1	TGCGCCAGCAGCTTAACCCTAGCGGGGGGCTTTAGCTCCTACAATGAGCAGTTCTTC	CASSLTLAGGFSSYNEQFF
TRBV28	.	.	TRBJ2-1	TGTGCCAGCAGCCCCCGCAGGTGGGGCCATGAGCAGTTCTTC	CASSPRRWGHEQFF
TRBV29-1	.	.	TRBJ2-7	TGCAGCGTTGTAAATTTGGGGCAGTCCTACGAGCAGTACTTC	CSVVNLGQSYEQYF
TRBV7-9	many	.	TRBJ1-2	TGTGCCAGCAGCTTACAGGCCTCGGTCCCTTCTGGCTACACCTTC	CASSLQASVPSGYTF
TRBV19	.	TRBD1	TRBJ1-6	TGTGCCAGTACCTCAGGGGGGAAATATAATTCACCCCTCCACTTT	CASTSGGKYNSPLHF
TRBV14	.	.	TRBJ2-6	TGTGCCAGCAGCCAAGACCACAGGGCTGGGGCCAACGTCCTGACTTTC	CASSQDHRAGANVLTF
TRBV6-5	.	.	TRBJ2-2	TGTGCCAGCAGTTACGACCCCTCGGGCGGGGAGCTGTTTTTT	CASSYDPSGGELFF
TRBV6-1	few	TRBD2	TRBJ2-2	TGTGCCAGCAGTGAAGGTCTAGCGGGGGGGAGGGACACCGGGGAGCTGTTTTTT	CASSEGLAGGRDTGELFF
TRBV10-3	.	.	TRBJ2-2	TGTGCCATCAGTGAGGAGTGGGGCCCCGACGGGGAGCTGTTTTTT	CAISEEWGPDGELFF
TRBV15	.	.	TRBJ1-2	TGTGCCACCAGCAGAGGAAGGGACGGGTACGGCCCCTATGGCTACACCTTC	CATSRGRDGYGPYGYTF
TRBV6-6	.	.	TRBJ1-2	TGTGCCAGCAGTTACCCTGGGGGTCGGGGAAAGAGCGGTGGCTACACCTTC	CASSYPGGRGKSGGYTF
TRBV6-6	few	.	TRBJ1-2	TGTGCCAGCAGCGGGGGCTGGATCTATGGCTACACCTTC	CASSGGWIYGYTF
TRBV4-1	.	.	TRBJ1-1	TGCGCCAGCAGCCAAGCGGCGGGGAGGCTGAACACTGAAGCTTTCTTT	CASSQAAGRLNTEAFF
TRBV5-1	few	.	TRBJ1-2	TGCGCCAGCAGCCCGGCGTGGTTGGAGTATGGCTACACCTTC	CASSPAWLEYGYTF
TRBV28	once	.	TRBJ1-1	TGTGCCAGCAGTTTATTGTTTAGAATAGATGGGGTTCGCGAGGACACTGAAGCTTTCTTT	CASSLLFRIDGVREDTEAFF
TRBV20-1	few	TRBD1	TRBJ1-6	TGCAGTGCTAGAGGGACAGGGATTAATTCACCCCTCCACTTT	CSARGTGINSPLHF
TRBV20-1	.	.	TRBJ1-1	TGCAGTGCTAGTCCGCAGGGGCTATCTTTTGAAGCTTTCTTT	CSASPQGLSFEAFF
TRBV13	.	TRBD1	TRBJ1-1	TGTGCCAGCAGCTTCGAGGGTATGGGACAGGGGACGAACACTGAAGCTTTCTTT	CASSFEGMGQGTNTEAFF
TRBV7-9	.	TRBD2	TRBJ2-7	TGTGCCAGCAGCTTTACTAGCGGGGGGAGCTACGAGCAGTACTTC	CASSFTSGGSYEQYF
TRBV7-6	many	TRBD1	TRBJ2-2	TGTGCCAGCAGCTTCTCAGGGGGCGCGACCACCGGGGAGCTGTTTTTT	CASSFSGGATTGELFF